This is a list of T cell receptor beta chains from one sample in a study of molecular identifiers for immune sequencing clone quantification. TCRdb itself ran the PCR reads through MiXCR, one entry per CDR3 protein. The data show tens of thousands of distinct CDR3 sequences, with under 25% seen just once and about 1.2% held by the top ten. Source material: naive CD8+ T cells from blood, with Jurkat cell RNA spiked in. Source of these receptors: a human donor in good health. Some libraries in this study had Jurkat cell RNA spiked in. The CDR3 runs from the conserved cysteine through the conserved F or W. The order of the fields is CDR3 DNA, CDR3 protein, J gene, clone size, V gene, D gene. The D gene is left open where the match is weak. For some rows the clone size is stated as once, few or many, or as a class when expanded; others skip it.

CDR3 DNA: TGTGCCAGCAGCTTAGGTGGGACAGGGGAAGAGACCCAGTACTTC
CDR3 protein: CASSLGGTGEETQYF
J gene: TRBJ2-5
clone size: many
V gene: TRBV13
D gene: TRBD1

CDR3 DNA: TGCAGCGCTCGGACAGGGAATAATCCTGAAGCTTTCTTT
CDR3 protein: CSARTGNNPEAFF
J gene: TRBJ1-1
clone size: many
V gene: TRBV29-1
D gene: TRBD1

CDR3 DNA: TGCAGTGCACCGGGACAGATCACAGATACGCAGTATTTT
CDR3 protein: CSAPGQITDTQYF
J gene: TRBJ2-3
clone size: many
V gene: TRBV20-1
D gene: TRBD1

CDR3 DNA: TGTGCCAGCAGGCCACGGACAGGGAGAATGTACGAGCAGTACTTC
CDR3 protein: CASRPRTGRMYEQYF
J gene: TRBJ2-7
clone size: many
V gene: TRBV12-3/TRBV12-4
D gene: TRBD1

CDR3 DNA: TGTGCCAGCAGCCCTACCGGACCCCCATCCCCTGAAAAACTGTTTTTT
CDR3 protein: CASSPTGPPSPEKLFF
J gene: TRBJ1-4
clone size: many
V gene: TRBV7-9
D gene: .

CDR3 DNA: TGTGCCAGCAGTTACGTGGGGGGGCTCGCAGATACGCAGTATTTT
CDR3 protein: CASSYVGGLADTQYF
J gene: TRBJ2-3
clone size: .
V gene: TRBV6-6
D gene: .

CDR3 DNA: TGTGCCAGCAGTCCCCCCCCCCCGAACGTGCACAATGAGCAGTTCTTC
CDR3 protein: CASSPPPPNVHNEQFF
J gene: TRBJ2-1
clone size: many
V gene: TRBV27
D gene: .

CDR3 DNA: TGTGCGACGGTGGGGGGGGGTTCCTACGAGCAGTACTTC
CDR3 protein: CATVGGGSYEQYF
J gene: TRBJ2-7
clone size: many
V gene: TRBV10-3
D gene: TRBD2

CDR3 DNA: TGTGCCAGCAACTCCCCAGGCGTGGGACCGAACACTGAAGCTTTCTTT
CDR3 protein: CASNSPGVGPNTEAFF
J gene: TRBJ1-1
clone size: many
V gene: TRBV6-2/TRBV6-3
D gene: .

CDR3 DNA: TGCAGCGTTGAATTAGGGACCGGGGAGCTGTTTTTT
CDR3 protein: CSVELGTGELFF
J gene: TRBJ2-2
clone size: many
V gene: TRBV29-1
D gene: .

CDR3 DNA: TGTGCCAGCAGCCAAGGGGCTGACAGGGGGCAAAGCACAGATACGCAGTATTTT
CDR3 protein: CASSQGADRGQSTDTQYF
J gene: TRBJ2-3
clone size: many
V gene: TRBV14
D gene: TRBD1

CDR3 DNA: TGCGCCAGCACCCTAGGACAGGGGGCCGTCAATGAGCAGTTCTTC
CDR3 protein: CASTLGQGAVNEQFF
J gene: TRBJ2-1
clone size: many
V gene: TRBV4-1
D gene: TRBD1

CDR3 DNA: TGTGCCACCATACCTACTAGCGGGAGTGGGAGCACCGGGGAGCTGTTTTTT
CDR3 protein: CATIPTSGSGSTGELFF
J gene: TRBJ2-2
clone size: many
V gene: TRBV28
D gene: TRBD2

CDR3 DNA: TGTGCCAGCAGTTACGGCGGGGGACCGGGATACGAGCAGTACTTC
CDR3 protein: CASSYGGGPGYEQYF
J gene: TRBJ2-7
clone size: many
V gene: TRBV6-6
D gene: TRBD2

CDR3 DNA: TGTGCCGGGAGTGTAGTTGTCGACAGGGGATGGATCCCCCCGACGAGTGAGAAGTTCTTC
CDR3 protein: CAGSVVVDRGWIPPTSEKFF
J gene: TRBJ2-1
clone size: .
V gene: TRBV30
D gene: TRBD1

CDR3 DNA: TGCGCCAGCAGCCAAGTAGACGCCGGCAATCAGCCCCAGCATTTT
CDR3 protein: CASSQVDAGNQPQHF
J gene: TRBJ1-5
clone size: many
V gene: TRBV4-1
D gene: .

CDR3 DNA: TGTGCCAGCAGTCCCTTGGCTTCCAGCTCCTACGAGCAGTACTTC
CDR3 protein: CASSPLASSSYEQYF
J gene: TRBJ2-7
clone size: many
V gene: TRBV28
D gene: .

CDR3 DNA: TGTGCCTGGGGTTGGACAGTCACCGGGGAGCTGTTTTTT
CDR3 protein: CAWGWTVTGELFF
J gene: TRBJ2-2
clone size: many
V gene: TRBV30
D gene: .

CDR3 DNA: TGTGCCAGCAGCTTACCAGGGAGCTCTGGGGCCAACGTCCTGACTTTC
CDR3 protein: CASSLPGSSGANVLTF
J gene: TRBJ2-6
clone size: many
V gene: TRBV7-2
D gene: .

CDR3 DNA: TGTGCCAGCAGCCGAGCGGGCCGAGGCCTCGAGCAGTACTTC
CDR3 protein: CASSRAGRGLEQYF
J gene: TRBJ2-7
clone size: many
V gene: TRBV5-6
D gene: .

CDR3 DNA: TGCAGCGTTCTGGAACAGGGTATAGCTTTCTTT
CDR3 protein: CSVLEQGIAFF
J gene: TRBJ1-1
clone size: many
V gene: TRBV29-1
D gene: .

CDR3 DNA: TGTGCCAGCAGCTTAGTCCAGTCCCGTTACTCCTACGAGCAGTACTTC
CDR3 protein: CASSLVQSRYSYEQYF
J gene: TRBJ2-7
clone size: many
V gene: TRBV7-2
D gene: .

CDR3 DNA: TGTGCCAGCAGCCCAGAGGGGGACCAAGAGACCCAGTACTTC
CDR3 protein: CASSPEGDQETQYF
J gene: TRBJ2-5
clone size: many
V gene: TRBV9
D gene: .

CDR3 DNA: TGCAGTGCTAGAGGACAGGTCCACTCCTACGAGCAGTACTTC
CDR3 protein: CSARGQVHSYEQYF
J gene: TRBJ2-7
clone size: many
V gene: TRBV20-1
D gene: .

CDR3 DNA: TGTGCCAGCAGCTTGGGTCAGCTTACTTACTCTGGGGCCAACGTCCTGACTTTC
CDR3 protein: CASSLGQLTYSGANVLTF
J gene: TRBJ2-6
clone size: many
V gene: TRBV5-5
D gene: .

CDR3 DNA: TGTGCCTGGAGTGTACCCTCTCCCTCGGTTCTAGTGTGGAGTGAGCAGTTCTTC
CDR3 protein: CAWSVPSPSVLVWSEQFF
J gene: TRBJ2-1
clone size: many
V gene: TRBV30
D gene: .

CDR3 DNA: TGTGCCGGGAGACTAGCGTCCGGGGAGCTGTTTTTT
CDR3 protein: CAGRLASGELFF
J gene: TRBJ2-2
clone size: many
V gene: TRBV6-1
D gene: TRBD2

CDR3 DNA: TGTGCCAGCAGCTTGACAGTCCAAGAGACCCAGTACTTC
CDR3 protein: CASSLTVQETQYF
J gene: TRBJ2-5
clone size: many
V gene: TRBV7-9
D gene: .

CDR3 DNA: TGCAGCGTTGACTTTCGAGGGTCGGCTTTCTTT
CDR3 protein: CSVDFRGSAFF
J gene: TRBJ1-1
clone size: medium-sized
V gene: TRBV29-1
D gene: .

CDR3 DNA: TGCGCCAGCAGCCAGGACAGGTTGGATGAAAAACTGTTTTTT
CDR3 protein: CASSQDRLDEKLFF
J gene: TRBJ1-4
clone size: many
V gene: TRBV4-3
D gene: TRBD1

CDR3 DNA: TGCGCCAGCAGCCCGGGCCCACAGGGCAGCTCCTACGAGCAGTACTTC
CDR3 protein: CASSPGPQGSSYEQYF
J gene: TRBJ2-7
clone size: many
V gene: TRBV4-1
D gene: .

CDR3 DNA: TGTGCCAGCTCGATGAGCGGGGGGAGCACAGATACGCAGTATTTT
CDR3 protein: CASSMSGGSTDTQYF
J gene: TRBJ2-3
clone size: .
V gene: TRBV18
D gene: TRBD2

CDR3 DNA: TGCGCCAGCAGCCAAGCTACAGGCCAATACAATGAGCAGTTCTTC
CDR3 protein: CASSQATGQYNEQFF
J gene: TRBJ2-1
clone size: many
V gene: TRBV4-3
D gene: .

CDR3 DNA: TGTGCCAGCAGCTTAGAGGAAGCTGGGGCCAACGTCCTGACTTTC
CDR3 protein: CASSLEEAGANVLTF
J gene: TRBJ2-6
clone size: many
V gene: TRBV7-9
D gene: .

CDR3 DNA: TGTGCCAGCAGCATAACCGGGACTAGCGGGAGGAGAGATACGCAGTATTTT
CDR3 protein: CASSITGTSGRRDTQYF
J gene: TRBJ2-3
clone size: many
V gene: TRBV13
D gene: TRBD2

CDR3 DNA: TGCAGTGCTGGTCCACAGGGAGGGTTCTGCTCCTACGAGCAGTACTTC
CDR3 protein: CSAGPQGGFCSYEQYF
J gene: TRBJ2-7
clone size: many
V gene: TRBV20-1
D gene: .

CDR3 DNA: TGTGCCAGCAGCTTAGAGTTGGGCATTACCTACAATGAGCAGTTCTTC
CDR3 protein: CASSLELGITYNEQFF
J gene: TRBJ2-1
clone size: many
V gene: TRBV11-2
D gene: .

CDR3 DNA: TGTGCCAGCAGAGCGGGGGGCTCCTACGAGCAGTACTTC
CDR3 protein: CASRAGGSYEQYF
J gene: TRBJ2-7
clone size: .
V gene: TRBV2
D gene: TRBD2

CDR3 DNA: TGCGCCAGCAGCCAGGTTGAGGGGGCAGGCAATCAGCCCCAGCATTTT
CDR3 protein: CASSQVEGAGNQPQHF
J gene: TRBJ1-5
clone size: many
V gene: TRBV4-1
D gene: TRBD1

CDR3 DNA: TGTGCCAGCAGCTTATCCGGGTCTGGCACTGAAGCTTTCTTT
CDR3 protein: CASSLSGSGTEAFF
J gene: TRBJ1-1
clone size: .
V gene: TRBV7-6
D gene: .

CDR3 DNA: TGTGCCAGTAGTCAAACAGCTCCCTACGAGCAGTACTTC
CDR3 protein: CASSQTAPYEQYF
J gene: TRBJ2-7
clone size: many
V gene: TRBV19
D gene: .

CDR3 DNA: TGTGCCAGCAGTTACTACAGAACAGATACGCAGTATTTT
CDR3 protein: CASSYYRTDTQYF
J gene: TRBJ2-3
clone size: .
V gene: TRBV12-3/TRBV12-4
D gene: .

CDR3 DNA: TGCAGTGCTAGACCTCCCCGAGCGGGACTTGTCTACGAGCAGTACTTC
CDR3 protein: CSARPPRAGLVYEQYF
J gene: TRBJ2-7
clone size: medium-sized
V gene: TRBV20-1
D gene: TRBD2

CDR3 DNA: TGTGCCAGCAAAACTCACAGGGGCGAAGAGACCCAGTACTTC
CDR3 protein: CASKTHRGEETQYF
J gene: TRBJ2-5
clone size: .
V gene: TRBV27
D gene: TRBD1